Listed below are T cell receptor beta chains from one sample, sequenced in a study of T cells in Graves' hyperthyroidism and ophthalmopathy. TCRdb used MiXCR to reprocess the multiplex PCR reads, holding one entry per CDR3 protein. The sample shows 600,000 to 800,000 distinct CDR3 sequences, approximately 40% of them seen only once. Sequenced: blood. These receptors all come from a middle-aged woman with Graves' hyperthyroidism. The CDR3 runs from the conserved cysteine through the conserved F or W. A D gene is named only where the DNA matches it firmly. Size is omitted from some rows. Given values are once, few, many or a class for expanded clones.

TRBJ1-2 many TRBV7-9 TRBD1 TGTGCCAGCGCGACAGGGGGCGGCTACACCTTC CASATGGGYTF
TRBJ2-2 few TRBV6-1 . TGTGCCAGCAGTGACCCGCAGCGGAGCTACACCGGGGAGCTGTTTTTT CASSDPQRSYTGELFF
TRBJ2-5 few TRBV20-1 TRBD2 TGCAGTGCTAGAGCCGCGCCGCCACTAGCGTTCGAGACCCAGTACTTC CSARAAPPLAFETQYF
TRBJ2-2 once TRBV10-3 TRBD1 TGTGCCAGCAGTTTACTGGGACAGGGGTCCGGGGAGCTGTTTTTT CASSLLGQGSGELFF
TRBJ2-7 few TRBV6-5 . TGTGCCAGCAGCGCCATGAAGGGGTTCTCCTACGAGCAGTACTTC CASSAMKGFSYEQYF
TRBJ1-1 many TRBV7-2 . TGTGCCAGCATCCCGGTTAGGACGTACACTGAAGCTTTCTTT CASIPVRTYTEAFF
TRBJ2-7 few TRBV7-9 . TGTGCCAGCAGCTTGGAGGGATTTCAGTACGAGCAGTACTTC CASSLEGFQYEQYF
TRBJ2-7 . TRBV29-1 TRBD1 TGCAGCGTTGAACCGGGGACAGGGAGCTGCGAGCAGTACTTC CSVEPGTGSCEQYF
TRBJ1-1 . TRBV12-3/TRBV12-4 TRBD1 TGTGCCAGCACCAGGGGGGGCTCGCGGAGCGCTTTCTTT CASTRGGSRSAFF
TRBJ1-4 many TRBV10-3 . TGTGCCATCAACGACGGAGGTAATGAAAAACTGTTTTTT CAINDGGNEKLFF
TRBJ2-7 many TRBV7-8 . TGTGCCAGCAGCACCGCTTTGGGCGGACTCTACGAGCAGTACTTC CASSTALGGLYEQYF
TRBJ1-5 many TRBV7-2 . TGTGCCAGCAGCTTAGGCAGGGCGTGGCAGCCCCAGCATTTT CASSLGRAWQPQHF
TRBJ1-6 . TRBV25-1 TRBD1 TGTGCCAGCAGTGGGTACGGGACAGGGGCTAATTCACCCCTCCACTTT CASSGYGTGANSPLHF
TRBJ1-3 few TRBV2 . TGTGCCAGCAGCTACCGGGGGGACACCATATATTTT CASSYRGDTIYF
TRBJ2-5 . TRBV19 TRBD2 TGTGCCAGTAGCACAGGGACTAGCGGGACGGCAGTGACCCAGTACTTC CASSTGTSGTAVTQYF
TRBJ1-1 many TRBV10-1 . TGCGCCAGCAGGGACCAGTGGAACACTGAAGCTTTCTTT CASRDQWNTEAFF
TRBJ2-7 many TRBV2 . TGTGCCAGCAGTGATCCCCTACGACGCACTGGCTACGAGCAGTACTTC CASSDPLRRTGYEQYF
TRBJ2-2 . TRBV7-2 . TGCGCCAGCAGCCTAAGAGGCGGGACAGATAACACCGGGGAGCTGTTTTTT CASSLRGGTDNTGELFF
TRBJ2-2 . TRBV7-3 TRBD2 TGCGCCAGCAGCCAAGTATCGGGGGGTGGGACCGGGGAGCTGTTTTTT CASSQVSGGGTGELFF
TRBJ2-7 . TRBV29-1 TRBD2 TGCAGCGTCGGGGGGGGGGTATCGAATGAGCAGTACTTC CSVGGGVSNEQYF
TRBJ1-1 many TRBV4-3 . TGCGCCAGCAGCCAACCCCGCCGCGCAGGCGTGACTGAAGCTTTCTTT CASSQPRRAGVTEAFF
TRBJ2-7 few TRBV20-1 TRBD2 TGCAGTGCTAGATCTCTCGGGAGGGCCGGGGACGAGCAGTACTTC CSARSLGRAGDEQYF
TRBJ1-1 few TRBV20-1 . TGCAGCCCGAGGCCCACGGATGCTTTCTTT CSPRPTDAFF
TRBJ1-2 many TRBV7-9 . TGTGCCAGCAGCTCGACCTTAGGAGGCTACACCTTC CASSSTLGGYTF
TRBJ2-1 . TRBV19 TRBD2 TGTGCCAGTAGTATGACTAGCGGGCGCTATGAGCAGTTCTTC CASSMTSGRYEQFF
TRBJ2-5 many TRBV20-1 TRBD2 TGCAGTGCTTGCTCCTACGGGGGGGCCGAGTATGAGACCCAGTACTTC CSACSYGGAEYETQYF